These 9 T cell receptor beta chains came from one sample sequenced in a study of cytomegalovirus exposure and HLA in healthy donors. The PCR contained 60 Vbeta and 13 Jbeta primers. Method: immunoSEQ multiplex PCR; TCRdb's copy keeps in-frame clones and lacks some. The sample lists roughly 180,000 clones; around 80% were seen once. Sequences were obtained from PBMCs. Source of these receptors: a male donor in good health and CMV-seronegative.

CDR3 in DNA: TGTGCCAGTAGCCAGGGGTCAGCCAAAAACATTCAGTACTTC. This encodes CASSQGSAKNIQYF. V is TRBV19 and J is TRBJ2-4, with D perhaps TRBD1 (6 bases). With 6 bases removed from V and 0 bases from J, the gap between germline ends came to 9 bases. The germline V gene has CDR1 LNHDA and CDR2 SQIVND (reference sequence). CDR3 length equals 14 residues.

The V call is TRBV11-3, the J call TRBJ1-2; D gene uncertain. The CDR3 covers 17 residues. Germline CDR1 is SGHNT and CDR2 is YENEEA. Trimming cost V 2 bases and J 4 bases, with 20 bases left between them. CDR3 loop: CASSLNKWSGGFYGYTF. The DNA of the CDR3 is TGTGCCAGCAGCTTAAATAAGTGGTCAGGAGGGTTCTATGGCTACACCTTC.

This clone was seen only a few times. This chain links TRBV21-1 with TRBJ2-7; the table's D call of TRBD2 was not tested on the DNA. TRBV21-1 is a recognized pseudogene. The CDR3 is 13 residues long. CDR3 nucleotides: TGTGCCAGCAGCCTGGCAGGACTAGCGGGGGAGTACTTC. Protein sequence: CASSLAGLAGEYF.

This clone has just one count. This chain uses TRBV21-1 with TRBJ1-5; no check of the table's D call, TRBD1, against the DNA was made. TRBV21-1 has pseudogene status. This CDR3 comprises 16 residues. In DNA form, the CDR3 reads TGTGCCAGCAGCAACAAGTTACAGGGCCCCAATCAGCCCCAGCATTTT. The encoded protein is CASSNKLQGPNQPQHF.

The chain recombines TRBV7-6 with TRBJ2-3; 10 bases align to TRBD1. V shed 1 base, J shed 2 bases, and the junction held 15 bases outside the gene matches. Germline values: CDR1 SGHVS, CDR2 FNYEAQ. The CDR3 covers 20 residues. CDR3 residues: CASSLETEGTGEGLTDTQYF. CDR3 nucleotides: TGTGCCAGCAGCTTAGAGACGGAGGGGACAGGGGAGGGCCTCACAGATACGCAGTATTTT.

There are a few counts of this clone. The V call is TRBV5-6, the J call TRBJ2-7; D is perhaps TRBD1 (6 bases). V shed 2 bases and J shed 0 bases, with 12 bases lying between them. Germline assignment: CDR1 SGHDT and CDR2 YYEEEE. The CDR3 contains 15 residues. The CDR3 DNA sequence: TGTGCCAGCAGCTTTGGCAGGGGATTCTCCTACGAGCAGTACTTC. Translated, it gives CASSFGRGFSYEQYF.

The CDR3 sequence: CASGGPYEQYF. The CDR3 DNA reads TGTGCCTCAGGGGGCCCCTACGAGCAGTACTTC. The J gene is TRBJ2-7, the V gene TRBV30; 8 bases line up with TRBD1. The CDR3 is 11 amino acids. J was trimmed by 2 bases and V by 7 bases; bases with no gene match: 1. The germline V gene has CDR1 GTSNPN and CDR2 SVGIG (reference sequence).

The chain is built from TRBV30 and TRBJ2-3; tentatively, D is TRBD1 (6 bases). The germline V and J ends were trimmed by 3 bases and 0 bases, with 22 bases remaining between them. The CDR3 covers 18 residues. CDR1 is GTSNPN and CDR2 is SVGIG in the germline V gene (reference sequence). The CDR3 DNA sequence: TGTGCCTGGAGCAGGCAGTTACGAGGGACAAGCAGCACAGATACGCAGTATTTT. Its protein product is CAWSRQLRGTSSTDTQYF.

The chain is built from TRBV7-9 and TRBJ1-1; D may be TRBD1 (5 bases). This CDR3 is built from 15 residues. The V end lost 5 bases, the J end lost 11 bases, and 24 bases lay between the germline ends. Germline V CDR1 and CDR2: SEHNR, FQNEAQ (reference sequence). DNA for the CDR3: TGTGCCAGCAGCCTCATCCAGGGACCCTCGGGAGGGGCTTTCTTT. This encodes CASSLIQGPSGGAFF.